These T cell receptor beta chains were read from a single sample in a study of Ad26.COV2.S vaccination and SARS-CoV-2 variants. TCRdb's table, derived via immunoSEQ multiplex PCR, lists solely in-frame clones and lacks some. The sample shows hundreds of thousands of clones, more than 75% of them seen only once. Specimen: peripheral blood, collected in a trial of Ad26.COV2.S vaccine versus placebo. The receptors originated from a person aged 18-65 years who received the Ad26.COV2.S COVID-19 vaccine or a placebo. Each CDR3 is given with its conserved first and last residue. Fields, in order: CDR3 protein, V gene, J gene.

CASSQRDSQAYEQYF	TRBV4-1	TRBJ2-7
CASSLETSGSYNEQFF	TRBV11-3	TRBJ2-1
CASSDPAGDTEAFF	TRBV6-6	TRBJ1-1
CASSSADGGISSPLHF	TRBV7-3	TRBJ1-6
CASSGPGSPLHF	TRBV12-3/TRBV12-4	TRBJ1-6
CASTDDTYNEQFF	TRBV5-1	TRBJ2-1
CASSSGTGDYTF	TRBV12-3/TRBV12-4	TRBJ1-2
CASSPPVKSYTGELFF	TRBV18	TRBJ2-2
CASSPGATGELFF	TRBV18	TRBJ2-2
CASSLQNTEAFF	TRBV19	TRBJ1-1
CASSAESPTRSYEQYF	TRBV9	TRBJ2-7
CASSPWTESTDTQYF	TRBV9	TRBJ2-3
CASSRDRTGVVAKLFF	TRBV18	TRBJ1-4
CASSLGSVHVSPTDTQYF	TRBV7-4	TRBJ2-3
CASSYFSGELFF	TRBV6-2/TRBV6-3	TRBJ2-2
CASSLRTTGDPSTDTQYF	TRBV27	TRBJ2-3
CASSLGQLQETQYF	TRBV27	TRBJ2-5
CSAHRDSPGDEQFF	TRBV29-1	TRBJ2-1
CASSIRGQGVYSNQPQHF	TRBV19	TRBJ1-5